This T cell receptor (beta chain) is from a study of tumor-infiltrating lymphocytes in primary liver carcinoma (TCRdb year 2017). At the level of the whole study: Of the five patients (three men and two women, aged 30 to 69 years), four had hepatocellular carcinoma and one had combined HCC and intrahepatic cholangiocarcinoma. The five patients had tumors of stage T1-T3 N0M0, with maximum diameters ranging from 4.2 to 10 cm. Each sample produced about 3.5 to 8 million productive TCRbeta reads, and read depth showed no significant difference between tissue types. For each liver tumor, the study sampled five regions along with adjacent normal tissue and blood, and applied TCRbeta repertoire sequencing, expression microarrays and whole-exome sequencing. TCRbeta repertoire sequencing covered roughly 35 specimens from 5 patients: 25 tumor regions, 5 adjacent noncancerous liver tissues and 5 peripheral blood samples. The 25 or so tumor region samples were profiled with Agilent mRNA microarrays so that TCRbeta repertoire diversity could be related to the local molecular phenotype. High reproducibility was observed for the technical replicate repertoires, with mean shared-clone rates approximately 0.9 and correlation coefficients above 0.98. The full study reports these points: The study included only a handful of patients, and the authors note findings should be validated in a larger study. Bulk unsorted samples precluded comparing CD4+ and CD8+ T cell repertoires. Only roughly 8-24% of top clones appeared in all five regions of a tumor, which suggests that tumor-infiltrating T cells are spatially heterogeneous. The top 250 clones accounted for a significantly greater share of the repertoire in tumors than in blood (p = 0.039). Only the TCR beta chain was sequenced, so true repertoire diversity is likely underestimated because unpaired alpha chains were not captured. Repertoire overlap was higher between tumor regions (mean roughly 35%) than tumor-adjacent (17%) or tumor-blood (approximately 14%) pairs, consistent with antigen-driven expansion.

This clonotype was observed a few times. The target of this receptor is not known. One end of the junction is discordant with germline, which a read error may explain. Starting from 500 to 650 ng total RNA, TCRbeta-specific cDNA was produced by reverse transcription with a constant-region primer and ProtoScript II reverse transcriptase. Three nested multiplex PCR rounds, following a slightly modified ARM-PCR procedure, were used to build the TCRbeta libraries. Multiplex TRBV1-TRBV30 forward primers and a Cbeta reverse primer were used in the first two PCR rounds, each of which was run for approximately 9 cycles. A final 25-cycle PCR with Deep VentR polymerase added sample barcodes and Illumina adapters. Before sequencing, amplicons of 200-500 bp were gel-purified using a QIAquick gel extraction kit. An Illumina HiSeq 2500 was used to sequence the TCRbeta amplicons with 250-bp paired-end reads. The authors processed their data as follows. To recover full CDR3 sequences, reads were quality-trimmed using Trimmomatic v0.33 and paired reads were then merged using FLASH v1.2.11. V, D and J germline segments were assigned to the rearranged TCRbeta sequences by MiGEC v1.2.1b. Clonotype statistics, along with Shannon-Wiener diversity indices, were calculated using VDJtools v1.0.0. Except for diversity analysis, only the 250 most abundant clonotypes of each sample were used in subsequent analyses to reduce sampling bias. TCRdb passed the public sequencing reads through fastp at Q25 and MiXCR, retaining productive beta sequences. Rows merge per CDR3 protein into single entries with the most common DNA and genes. TCRdb, not the authors, supplied the V and J calls. Here the sample has around 32,000 distinct CDR3 sequences; 76% occur a single time. About 35% of the sample is held by the ten biggest clonotypes.

Counted from cysteine to phenylalanine, this CDR3 has 15 amino acids. Only the CDR3 part of the read is kept: 45 bases, read in frame from the first base. Looking up the germline V gene yields CDR1 ENHRY and CDR2 SYGVKD. Without any cell sorting, total RNA and DNA were co-extracted from about 20-30 mg of bulk tissue using the AllPrep DNA/RNA mini kit. Surgical resection was performed in China between 2015 and 2016 on five or six patients with histopathologically diagnosed primary liver carcinoma. Patients had chronic HBV infection and were treatment-naive at sampling. Each tumor was sampled at five spatially separated regions: the tumor centre plus the superior, inferior, left-lateral and right-lateral poles. Histology showed that every tumor sample contained more than 75% viable tumor cells. Fresh tumor and adjacent tissue pieces were bisected; one half was stored in RNAlater at -80°C, the other sent for histology.

The material sequenced was liver tumor tissue from sampling region 5. Sample cell subset or site, as interpreted from the label and publication: tumor region T5, tumor centre. The chain couples TRBV10-3 to TRBJ2-7, with 7 middle bases fitting TRBD2. This TCR derives from a man aged 35-49 years with primary liver carcinoma and hepatitis B virus infection. The DNA is TGTGCCTTCAGTTTCGGTACTAGCGACTCCTACGATCAGTACTTC. Translated, it gives CAFSFGTSDSYDQYF.